This T cell receptor (beta chain) was captured in a study of response to subunit inactivated influenza vaccine. The study, taken as a whole, reports: With each seasonal influenza vaccination, the authors suggested, few new T cells are recruited.

This clonotype has more than one count but fewer than ten. Its antigen remains unknown. V trimming: 5 bases; J trimming: 7 bases; junction bases outside the gene matches: 13. Per germline, CDR1 MDHEN and CDR2 SYDVKM. CDR3 length: 16 amino acids. TCRdb reanalysed the RT-PCR reads using MiXCR and keeps one entry per CDR3 protein. The sample contains 490,000 or so distinct CDR3 sequences, 7.5% to 8.5% of which appear only once. The starting material was PBMCs from blood, obtained approximately 25 months after vaccination. The chain carries TRBV28 and TRBJ2-1; 8 bases are shared with TRBD1. The TCR originated in a man between 50 and 69 years old who received an inactivated influenza vaccine. The CDR3 nucleotides read TGTGCCAGCAGTCCTCTTACTCGACAGGGGTGGAATGAGCAGTTCTTC. Its protein is CASSPLTRQGWNEQFF.